Below, 14 T cell receptor beta chains from the same sample are listed, as sequenced in a study of Graves' ophthalmopathy and Graves' hyperthyroidism. Researchers took RNA transcripts and amplified TCR beta CDR3 regions from them. Scientists carried out first-round RT-PCR using HTBI primers and then a second-round multiplex PCR. TCRdb re-analysed the multiplex PCR reads in MiXCR, keeping a single row per CDR3 protein. The sample has about 380,000 distinct CDR3 sequences, just over 15% seen once; the top ten hold approximately 7%. The sequencing sample was made of peripheral blood. All receptors come from a woman between 18 and 29 years old with stable Graves' hyperthyroidism.

This clonotype has at least ten counts. This chain joins TRBV19 and TRBJ1-1, with 7 bases that match TRBD1. CDR3 length equals 13 residues. Germline CDR1 LNHDA, CDR2 SQIVND (reference sequence). J was trimmed by 8 bases and V by 4 bases; bases with no gene match: 7. CDR3 sequence reads: CASSNNRGEEAFF. The CDR3 coding sequence is TGTGCCAGTAGTAATAACAGGGGCGAGGAAGCTTTCTTT.

This chain joins TRBV20-1 and TRBJ1-1, with TRBD1 as a possible D gene (5 bases). Germline V gives CDR1 DFQATT, CDR2 SNEGSKA (reference sequence). Between the trimmed V and J ends, which lost 0 bases and 0 bases, there was a span of 11 bases. The CDR3 contains 15 residues. The CDR3 loop is CSAREQGLMNTEAFF. CDR3 sequence (DNA): TGCAGTGCTAGAGAGCAGGGCCTTATGAACACTGAAGCTTTCTTT.

At least ten counts were recorded for this clonotype. The chain links TRBV15 to TRBJ2-7; 7 nucleotides align to TRBD2. The CDR3 runs 12 residues. CDR1 is LNHNV and CDR2 is YYDKDF in the germline V gene (reference sequence). V lost 6 bases to trimming and J lost 6 bases; unmatched junction nucleotides: 5. CDR3 coding DNA: TGTGCCACCAGGGGAATAGCGGGCGAGCAGTACTTC. Encoded protein: CATRGIAGEQYF.

This clonotype was picked up many times. This chain connects TRBV19 to TRBJ2-2; D remains ambiguous. Between the trimmed V and J ends, which lost 2 bases and 7 bases, there was a span of 2 bases. The V gene's germline CDR1 is LNHDA and CDR2 SQIVND (reference sequence). The CDR3 is 11 amino acids. Written as DNA, the CDR3 is TGTGCCAGTAGTATAATCGGGGAGCTGTTTTTT. It specifies CASSIIGELFF. The full variable domain, with the rest looked up from reference TRBV19 and TRBJ2-2, is DGGITQSPKYLFRKEGQNVTLSCEQNLNHDAMYWYRQDPGQGLRLIYYSQIVNDFQKGDIAEGYSVSREKKESFPLTVTSAQKNPTAFYLCASSIIGELFFGEGSRLTVL.

This clonotype was seen more than once but under ten times. This sequence joins TRBV10-3 and TRBJ1-5, with a tentative D call TRBD1 (6 bases). The CDR3 runs to 13 residues. Germline V gene lookup returns CDR1 ENHRY and CDR2 SYGVKD. With 10 bases removed from V and 9 bases from J, the gap between germline ends came to 19 bases. CDR3 in amino acids: CATRTALESPQHF. The CDR3 coding sequence is TGTGCCACCCGGACAGCACTAGAATCGCCCCAGCATTTT.

This clonotype was detected many times. This chain joins TRBV7-2 and TRBJ1-2; no reliable D call. The V gene lost 7 bases and the J gene lost 2 bases, with 14 bases spanning the gap. Germline-derived CDR1 and CDR2 are SGHTA and FQGNSA. The CDR3 has 14 amino acids. CDR3 residues: CASTPTFTNYGYTF. The CDR3 DNA reads as TGTGCCAGCACTCCGACGTTTACGAACTATGGCTACACCTTC.

This clonotype was counted ten times or more. This sequence joins TRBV6-1 and TRBJ1-3; the D is unclear. Germline CDR1 reads MNHNS; CDR2 reads SASEGT. V dropped 2 bases and J dropped 3 bases, with 14 bases sitting between them. The CDR3 is made up of 16 amino acids. Here the CDR3 reads CASSEFGGSVGNTIYF. The CDR3 nucleotides read TGTGCCAGCAGTGAATTTGGAGGTTCGGTTGGAAACACCATATATTTT.

This sequence joins TRBV15 and TRBJ1-1; TRBD1 is a possible D gene (5 bases). The V end lost 1 base, the J end lost 6 bases, and 9 bases lay between the germline ends. CDR3 length equals 13 residues. CDR1 and CDR2 (germline): LNHNV, YYDKDF (reference sequence). The CDR3 coding sequence is TGTGCCACCAGCAGAGGAAGGGGTTCTGAAGCTTTCTTT. Its protein is CATSRGRGSEAFF.

This clonotype was detected only a few times. The gene calls are TRBV6-2 or TRBV6-3 and TRBJ2-7, with D unclear. Germline loops: CDR1 MNHEY, CDR2 SVGEGT. Trimming shortened V by 6 bases and J by 2 bases, and 17 bases separated the two germline ends. The CDR3 spans 15 residues. The CDR3 DNA sequence: TGTGCCAGCAGCTCAAGTGGAAGAACCCCCTACGAGCAGTACTTC. Translation gives CASSSSGRTPYEQYF.

This clonotype was seen at least ten times. This chain links TRBV2 with TRBJ2-4; 12 bases align to TRBD2. After removal of 0 bases from V and 8 bases from J, the junction contained 11 bases not matched to a gene. This CDR3 has 18 amino acids. Germline assignment: CDR1 SNHLY and CDR2 FYNNEI. CDR3 protein: CASSEANLAGGLGDIQYF. CDR3 coding DNA: TGTGCCAGCAGTGAAGCAAACCTAGCGGGGGGGCTTGGGGACATTCAGTACTTC. Variable domain in full (rest from reference TRBV2 and TRBJ2-4): EPEVTQTPSHQVTQMGQEVILRCVPISNHLYFYWYRQILGQKVEFLVSFYNNEISEKSEIFDDQFSVERPDGSNFTLKIRSTKLEDSAMYFCASSEANLAGGLGDIQYFGAGTRLSVL.

In its sample, this clonotype was seen many times. The chain employs TRBV12-5 and TRBJ1-1; D is uncertain. Trimming pared 10 bases from V and 1 base from J, leaving 13 bases between. Per germline, CDR1 LGHNT and CDR2 FRNRAP. This CDR3 has 13 amino acids. CDR3 DNA: TGTGCTACCCGGGAGCCAGGGAACACTGAAGCTTTCTTT. Translated, it gives CATREPGNTEAFF.

The CDR3 nucleotides read TGTGCCAGTATGACCGCAGTCAACACTGAAGCTTTCTTT. Amino acid sequence: CASMTAVNTEAFF. This chain uses TRBV25-1 with TRBJ1-1; no clear D gene. The CDR3 is made up of 13 amino acids. The germline V gene has CDR1 MGHDK and CDR2 SYGVNS. The germline V and J ends were trimmed by 9 bases and 2 bases, with 13 bases remaining between them.

In its sample, this clonotype was seen many times. The chain recombines TRBV19 with TRBJ1-2; tentative D call: TRBD1 (6 bases). The CDR3 has 16 amino acids. The germline V gene encodes CDR1 LNHDA and CDR2 SQIVND (reference sequence). V was pared by 4 bases and J by 0 bases, with 15 bases between. This CDR3 is CASSTSGQRANYGYTF. The CDR3 DNA reads as TGTGCCAGTAGTACTTCAGGACAGCGAGCTAACTATGGCTACACCTTC.

This clonotype was observed many times. The chain carries TRBV19 and TRBJ1-6; D not resolved. Germline assignment: CDR1 LNHDA and CDR2 SQIVND (reference sequence). Trimming left V 1 base short and J 3 bases short, with 13 bases between. The CDR3 consists of 17 residues. For the CDR3, the DNA is TGTGCCAGTAGTATAGCAAATGTCAGAGACTATAATTCACCCCTCCACTTT. It encodes CASSIANVRDYNSPLHF.